The T cell receptor beta chain described here comes from a study of T cells in Graves' hyperthyroidism and ophthalmopathy. The CDR3 spans 16 residues. V dropped 0 bases and J dropped 8; count of bases not matched to a gene: 8. The germline V gene encodes CDR1 SGHRS and CDR2 YFSETQ. The source material, RNA transcripts, was used to amplify TCR beta CDR3 regions. With the HTBI primer set, the TCR CDR3 went through a first round of RT-PCR. TCRdb redid the calling of the multiplex PCR reads with MiXCR, one entry per CDR3 protein. The table includes about 320,000 distinct CDR3 sequences, about 15% detected once.

V gene TRBV5-1 combines with J gene TRBJ2-7; 13 bases align to TRBD2. Sequenced input: blood. This clonotype was obtained from a man under 40 with Graves' hyperthyroidism. The CDR3 DNA sequence: TGCGCCAGCAGCTTGGCCCCGGGACTAGCGGGATCCCAGCAGTACTTC. This encodes CASSLAPGLAGSQQYF. Combining the CDR3 with reference TRBV5-1 and TRBJ2-7 gives the whole variable domain KAGVTQTPRYLIKTRGQQVTLSCSPISGHRSVSWYQQTPGQGLQFLFEYFSETQRNKGNFPGRFSGRQFSNSRSEMNVSTLELGDSALYLCASSLAPGLAGSQQYFGPGTRLTVT.